Included here is one T cell receptor beta chain sequence, with context. The V end was cut by 2 bases, the J end by 4 bases, with 11 bases between. The CDR3 is made up of 13 amino acids. Germline V gene lookup returns CDR1 GTSNPN and CDR2 SVGIG (reference sequence). Reverse transcription of all isolated RNA meant that expressed TCRB transcripts were sequenced. The repertoire was sequenced with immunoSEQ multiplex PCR; TCRdb's copy has only in-frame clones and lacks some. The sample shows 350,000 to 400,000 clones, around 15% of them seen only once. This specimen belongs to a study of beta chain features in type 1 diabetes.

The receptor comes from a woman younger than 35 in good health. The V call is TRBV30, the J call TRBJ1-1, with a tentative D call TRBD1 (5 bases). The sequencing sample was made of naive CD4+ T cells from blood. The CDR3 loop is CAWSIGGSTEAFF. CDR3 nucleotide sequence: TGTGCCTGGAGTATCGGGGGTAGCACTGAAGCTTTCTTT.